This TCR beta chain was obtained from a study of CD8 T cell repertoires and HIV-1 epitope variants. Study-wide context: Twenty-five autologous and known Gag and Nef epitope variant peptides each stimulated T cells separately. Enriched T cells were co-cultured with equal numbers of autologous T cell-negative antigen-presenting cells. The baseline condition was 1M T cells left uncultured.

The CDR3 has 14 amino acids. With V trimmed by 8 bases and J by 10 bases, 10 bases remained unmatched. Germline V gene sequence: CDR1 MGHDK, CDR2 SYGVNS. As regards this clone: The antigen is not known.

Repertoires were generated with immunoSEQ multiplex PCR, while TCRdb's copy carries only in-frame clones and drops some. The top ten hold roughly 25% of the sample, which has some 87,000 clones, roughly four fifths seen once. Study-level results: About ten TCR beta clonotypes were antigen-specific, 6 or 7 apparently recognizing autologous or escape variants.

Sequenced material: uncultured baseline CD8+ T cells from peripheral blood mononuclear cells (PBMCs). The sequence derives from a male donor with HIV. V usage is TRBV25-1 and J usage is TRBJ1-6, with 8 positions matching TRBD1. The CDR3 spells CASGQGGLGSPLHF. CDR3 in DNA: TGTGCCAGCGGACAGGGAGGGTTAGGATCACCCCTCCACTTT.